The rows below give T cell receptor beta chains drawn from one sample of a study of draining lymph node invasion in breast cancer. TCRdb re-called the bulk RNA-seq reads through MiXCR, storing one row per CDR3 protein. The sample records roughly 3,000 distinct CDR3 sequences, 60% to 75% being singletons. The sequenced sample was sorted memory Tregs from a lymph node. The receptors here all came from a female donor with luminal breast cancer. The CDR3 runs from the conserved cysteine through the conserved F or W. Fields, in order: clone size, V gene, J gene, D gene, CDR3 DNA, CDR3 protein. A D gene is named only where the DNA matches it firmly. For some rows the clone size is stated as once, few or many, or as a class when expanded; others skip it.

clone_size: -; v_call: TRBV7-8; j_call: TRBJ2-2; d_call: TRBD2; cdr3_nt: TGTGCCAGCACCGAGGGGACTACTGACACCGGGGAGCTGTTTTTT; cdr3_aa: CASTEGTTDTGELFF
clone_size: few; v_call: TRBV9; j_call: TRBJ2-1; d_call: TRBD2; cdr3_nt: TGTGCCAGCAGCCGCGGACTAGCGGGAGGGGTCAATGAGCAGTTCTTC; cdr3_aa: CASSRGLAGGVNEQFF
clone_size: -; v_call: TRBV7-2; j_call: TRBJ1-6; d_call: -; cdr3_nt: TGTGCCAGCAGCTCCCTAGGGTCACCCCTCCACTTT; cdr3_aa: CASSSLGSPLHF
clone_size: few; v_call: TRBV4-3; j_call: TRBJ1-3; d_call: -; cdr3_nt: TGCGCCAGCAGCCAAGATGTAGCGGTAGGAAACACCATATATTTT; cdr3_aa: CASSQDVAVGNTIYF
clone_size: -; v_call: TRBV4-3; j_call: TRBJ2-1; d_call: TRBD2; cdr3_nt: TGCGCCAGCAGCCAAGATCGGATAGCGGGGAGCTCCTACAATGAGCAGTTCTTC; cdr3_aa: CASSQDRIAGSSYNEQFF
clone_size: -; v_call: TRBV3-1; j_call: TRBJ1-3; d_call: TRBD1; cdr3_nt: TGTGCCAGCAGCCCCCCGGGACAGCCCTCTGGAAACACCATATATTTT; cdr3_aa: CASSPPGQPSGNTIYF
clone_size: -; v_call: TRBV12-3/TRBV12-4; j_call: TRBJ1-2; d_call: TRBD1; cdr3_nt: TGTGCCAGCAGTTTGGACAGGGATACGTATGGCTACACCTTC; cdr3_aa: CASSLDRDTYGYTF
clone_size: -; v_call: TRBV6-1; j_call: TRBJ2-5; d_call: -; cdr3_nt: TGTGCCAGCAGTGGAACGGACCAAGAGACCCAGTACTTC; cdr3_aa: CASSGTDQETQYF
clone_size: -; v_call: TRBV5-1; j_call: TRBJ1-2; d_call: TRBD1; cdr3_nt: TGCGCCAGCAGCCACTTTGGGGGACAGGGAGTATTCTCGCCCTATGGCTACACCTTC; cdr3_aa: CASSHFGGQGVFSPYGYTF
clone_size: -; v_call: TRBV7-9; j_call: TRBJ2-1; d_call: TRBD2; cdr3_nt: TGTGCCAGCAGCTTTCTAGCGGGGGGAGTTGAGCAGTTCTTC; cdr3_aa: CASSFLAGGVEQFF
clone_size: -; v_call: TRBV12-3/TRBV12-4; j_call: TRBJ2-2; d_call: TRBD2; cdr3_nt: TGTGCCAGCAGTTTAACCTACCTAGCGGGTGGTGCCACCGGGGAGCTGTTTTTT; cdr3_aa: CASSLTYLAGGATGELFF
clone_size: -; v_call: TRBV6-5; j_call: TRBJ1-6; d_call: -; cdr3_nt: TGTGCCAGCAGGCTCGCTAGCTCCTATAATTCACCCCTCCACTTT; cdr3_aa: CASRLASSYNSPLHF
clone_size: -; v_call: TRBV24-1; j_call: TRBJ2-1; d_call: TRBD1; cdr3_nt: TGTGCCACCAGTGATTTAACAGGGGCGGAGGATGAGCAGTTCTTC; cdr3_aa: CATSDLTGAEDEQFF
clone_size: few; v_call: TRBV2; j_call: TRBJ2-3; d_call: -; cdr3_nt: TGTGCCAGCGGAAAAACAGATACGCAGTATTTT; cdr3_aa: CASGKTDTQYF
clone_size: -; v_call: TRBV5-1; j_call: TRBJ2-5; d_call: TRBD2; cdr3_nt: TGCGCCAGCAGCTTGGGCGGGAGCCCGAAAGAGACCCAGTACTTC; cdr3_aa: CASSLGGSPKETQYF
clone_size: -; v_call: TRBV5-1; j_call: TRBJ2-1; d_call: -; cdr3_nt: TGCGCCAGCAGCTTTGGAGGCTCCTACAATGAGCAGTTCTTC; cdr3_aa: CASSFGGSYNEQFF
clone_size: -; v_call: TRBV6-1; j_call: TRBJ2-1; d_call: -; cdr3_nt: TGTGCCAGCAGTGCCCGGGGGAATGAGCAGTTCTTC; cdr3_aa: CASSARGNEQFF
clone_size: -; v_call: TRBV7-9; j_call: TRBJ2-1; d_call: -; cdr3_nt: TGTGCCAGCAGCTCCTCCGGACTCCCCCTAGATGAGCAGTTCTTC; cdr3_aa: CASSSSGLPLDEQFF
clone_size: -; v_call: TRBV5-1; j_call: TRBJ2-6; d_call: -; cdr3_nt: TGCGCCAGCAGCTTGGGGCCCTCTGGGGCCAACGTCCTGACTTTC; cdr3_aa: CASSLGPSGANVLTF
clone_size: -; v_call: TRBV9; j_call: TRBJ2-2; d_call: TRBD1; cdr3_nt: TGTGCCAGCAGCGTAGAACAGGGGACCGGGGAGCTGTTTTTT; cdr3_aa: CASSVEQGTGELFF
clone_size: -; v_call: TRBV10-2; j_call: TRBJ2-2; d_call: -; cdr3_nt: TGCGCCAGCAGTGCACCAAGGGGGGTTACCGGGGAGCTGTTTTTT; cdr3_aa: CASSAPRGVTGELFF
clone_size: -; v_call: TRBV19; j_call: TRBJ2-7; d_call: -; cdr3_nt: TGTGCCAGTGGACCGGGGGCCTCCTACGAGCAGTACTTC; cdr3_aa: CASGPGASYEQYF
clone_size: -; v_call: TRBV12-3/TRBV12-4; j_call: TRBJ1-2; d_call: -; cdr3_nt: TGTGCCAGCAGCCCTACAGGAAGGCATGGCTACACCTTC; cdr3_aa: CASSPTGRHGYTF
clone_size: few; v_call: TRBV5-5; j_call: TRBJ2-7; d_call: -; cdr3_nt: TGTGCCAGCAGCTTTAACCCTCGGGACACCCCCCACGAGCAGTACTTC; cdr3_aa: CASSFNPRDTPHEQYF
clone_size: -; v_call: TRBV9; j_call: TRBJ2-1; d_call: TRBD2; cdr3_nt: TGTGCCAGCAGCGTAGGAGGGCGGGAGAGGGTTGAGCAGTTCTTC; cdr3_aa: CASSVGGRERVEQFF
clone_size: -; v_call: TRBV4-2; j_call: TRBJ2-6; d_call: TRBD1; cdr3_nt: TGTGCCAGCAGCCTCCGGGACAGGTCCTTTGGGGCCAACGTCCTGACTTTC; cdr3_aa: CASSLRDRSFGANVLTF
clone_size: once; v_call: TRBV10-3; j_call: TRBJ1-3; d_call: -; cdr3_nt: TGTGCCATCAGTGAGACCCCCCGACTCTCTGGAAACACCATATATTTT; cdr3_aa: CAISETPRLSGNTIYF
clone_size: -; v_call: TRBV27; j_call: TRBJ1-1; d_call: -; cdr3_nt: TGTGCCAGCAGCCCTTCCCGTTGGGATGAGAACACTGAAGCTTTCTTT; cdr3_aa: CASSPSRWDENTEAFF
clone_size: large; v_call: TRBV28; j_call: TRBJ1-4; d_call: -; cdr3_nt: TGTGCCAGCAGTTTTTTAACCAGGCTAACTAATGAAAAACTGTTTTTT; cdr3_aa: CASSFLTRLTNEKLFF